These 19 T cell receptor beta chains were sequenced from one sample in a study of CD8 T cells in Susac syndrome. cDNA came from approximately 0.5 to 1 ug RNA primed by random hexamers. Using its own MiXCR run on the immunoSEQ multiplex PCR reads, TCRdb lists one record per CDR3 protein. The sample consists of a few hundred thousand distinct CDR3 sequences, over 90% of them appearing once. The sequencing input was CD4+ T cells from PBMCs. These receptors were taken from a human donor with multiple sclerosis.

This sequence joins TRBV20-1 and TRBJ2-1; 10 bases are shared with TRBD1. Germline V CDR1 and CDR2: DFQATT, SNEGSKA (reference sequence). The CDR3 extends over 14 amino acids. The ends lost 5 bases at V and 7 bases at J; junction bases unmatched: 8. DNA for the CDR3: TGCAGTGCTTCTCTGGACAGGGGGACTAATGAGCAGTTCTTC. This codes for CSASLDRGTNEQFF.

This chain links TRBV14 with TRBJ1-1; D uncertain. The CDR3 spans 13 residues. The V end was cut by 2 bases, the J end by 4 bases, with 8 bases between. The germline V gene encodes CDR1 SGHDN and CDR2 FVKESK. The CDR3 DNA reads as TGTGCCAGCAGCCAAAATGTAGGCACTGAAGCTTTCTTT. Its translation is CASSQNVGTEAFF.

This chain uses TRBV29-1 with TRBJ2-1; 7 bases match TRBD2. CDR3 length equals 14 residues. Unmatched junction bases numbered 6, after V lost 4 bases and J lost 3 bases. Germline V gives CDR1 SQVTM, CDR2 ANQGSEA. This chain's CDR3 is CSVVVGGSYNEQFF. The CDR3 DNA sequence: TGCAGCGTTGTGGTAGGCGGGAGCTACAATGAGCAGTTCTTC.

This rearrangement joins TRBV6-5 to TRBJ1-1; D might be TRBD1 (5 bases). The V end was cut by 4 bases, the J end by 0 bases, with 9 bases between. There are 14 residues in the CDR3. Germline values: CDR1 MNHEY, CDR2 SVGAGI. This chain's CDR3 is CASSFQGMNTEAFF. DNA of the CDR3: TGTGCCAGCAGTTTTCAGGGAATGAACACTGAAGCTTTCTTT.

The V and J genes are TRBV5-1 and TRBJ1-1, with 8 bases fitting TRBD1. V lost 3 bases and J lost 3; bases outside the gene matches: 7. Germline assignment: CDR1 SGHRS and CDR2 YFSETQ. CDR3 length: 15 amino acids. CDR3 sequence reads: CASSSMGQVDTEAFF. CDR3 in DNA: TGCGCCAGCAGCTCCATGGGACAGGTTGACACTGAAGCTTTCTTT.

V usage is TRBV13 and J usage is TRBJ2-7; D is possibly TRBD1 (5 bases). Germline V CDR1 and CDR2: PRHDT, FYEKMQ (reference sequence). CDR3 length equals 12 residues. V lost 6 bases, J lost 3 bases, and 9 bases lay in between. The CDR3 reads CASRLQDYEQYF. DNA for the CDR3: TGTGCCAGCAGGCTACAGGACTACGAGCAGTACTTC.

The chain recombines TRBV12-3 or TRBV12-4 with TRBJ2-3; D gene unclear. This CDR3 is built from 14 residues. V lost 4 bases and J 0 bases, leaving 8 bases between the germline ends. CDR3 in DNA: TGTGCCAGCAGTTATTTCTCTAGCACAGATACGCAGTATTTT. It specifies CASSYFSSTDTQYF.

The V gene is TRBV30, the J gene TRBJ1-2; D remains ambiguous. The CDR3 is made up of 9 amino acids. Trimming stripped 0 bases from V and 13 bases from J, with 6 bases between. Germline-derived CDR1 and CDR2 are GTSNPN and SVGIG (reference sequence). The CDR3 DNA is TGTGCCTGGAGTGTTCCTATCACCTTC. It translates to CAWSVPITF.

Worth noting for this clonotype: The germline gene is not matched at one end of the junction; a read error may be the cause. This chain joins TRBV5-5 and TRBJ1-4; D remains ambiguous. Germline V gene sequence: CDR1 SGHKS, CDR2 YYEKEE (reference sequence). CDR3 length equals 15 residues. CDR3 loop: CASSLEGATNEKLFF. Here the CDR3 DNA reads TGCGCCAGCAGCTTGGAGGGAGCAACTAATGAAAAACTGTTTTTT.

Here the CDR3 reads CASSFLAGATDTQYF. CDR3 bases: TGTGCCAGCAGCTTTCTAGCGGGGGCCACAGATACGCAGTATTTT. This rearrangement joins TRBV7-9 to TRBJ2-3; TRBD2 matches 10 bases. V trimming: 3 bases; J trimming: 2 bases; junction bases outside the gene matches: 2. The CDR3 is 15 amino acids. Germline CDR1 is SEHNR and CDR2 is FQNEAQ (reference sequence).

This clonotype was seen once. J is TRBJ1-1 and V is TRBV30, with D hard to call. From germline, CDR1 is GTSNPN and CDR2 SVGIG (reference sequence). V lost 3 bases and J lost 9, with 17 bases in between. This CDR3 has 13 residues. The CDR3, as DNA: TGTGCCTGGAGCGTAGCCCCATGGCGGCAAGCTTTCTTT. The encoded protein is CAWSVAPWRQAFF.

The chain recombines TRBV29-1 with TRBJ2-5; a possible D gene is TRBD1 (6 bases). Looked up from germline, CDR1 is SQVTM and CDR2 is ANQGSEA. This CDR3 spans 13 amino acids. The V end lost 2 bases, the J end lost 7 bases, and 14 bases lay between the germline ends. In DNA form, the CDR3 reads TGCAGCGTTGAATTGGGGGCTGGGGTGACCCAGTACTTC. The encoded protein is CSVELGAGVTQYF.

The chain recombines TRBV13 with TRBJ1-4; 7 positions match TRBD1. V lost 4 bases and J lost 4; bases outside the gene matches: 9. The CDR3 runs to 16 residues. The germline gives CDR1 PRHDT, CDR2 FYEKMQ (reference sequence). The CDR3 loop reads CASSSIPGQFNEKLFF. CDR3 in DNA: TGTGCCAGCAGCTCGATCCCGGGACAGTTTAATGAAAAACTGTTTTTT. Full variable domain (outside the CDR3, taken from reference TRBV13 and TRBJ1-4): AAGVIQSPRHLIKEKRETATLKCYPIPRHDTVYWYQQGPGQDPQFLISFYEKMQSDKGSIPDRFSAQQFSDYHSELNMSSLELGDSALYFCASSSIPGQFNEKLFFGSGTQLSVL.

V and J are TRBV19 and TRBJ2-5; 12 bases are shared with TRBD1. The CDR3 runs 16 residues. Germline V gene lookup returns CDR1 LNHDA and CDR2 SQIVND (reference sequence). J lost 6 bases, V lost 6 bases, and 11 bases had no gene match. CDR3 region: CASSRPPGQGAQTQYF. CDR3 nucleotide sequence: TGTGCCAGTAGCCGTCCGCCGGGACAGGGGGCCCAGACCCAGTACTTC. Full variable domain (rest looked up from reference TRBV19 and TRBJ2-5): DGGITQSPKYLFRKEGQNVTLSCEQNLNHDAMYWYRQDPGQGLRLIYYSQIVNDFQKGDIAEGYSVSREKKESFPLTVTSAQKNPTAFYLCASSRPPGQGAQTQYFGPGTRLLVL.

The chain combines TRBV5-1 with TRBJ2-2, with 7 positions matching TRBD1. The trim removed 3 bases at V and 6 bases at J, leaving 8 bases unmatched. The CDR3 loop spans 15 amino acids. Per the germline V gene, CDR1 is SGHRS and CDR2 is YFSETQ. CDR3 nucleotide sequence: TGCGCCAGCAGCTCAACCGGGACAGTAGCCGGGGAGCTGTTTTTT. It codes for CASSSTGTVAGELFF.

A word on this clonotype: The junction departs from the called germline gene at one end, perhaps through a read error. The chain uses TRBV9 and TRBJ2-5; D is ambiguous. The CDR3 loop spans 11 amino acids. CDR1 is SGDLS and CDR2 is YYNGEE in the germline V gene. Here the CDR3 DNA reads TGTGCCAGCAGCGTATTTTCTCACCACCACTTC. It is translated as CASSVFSHHHF.

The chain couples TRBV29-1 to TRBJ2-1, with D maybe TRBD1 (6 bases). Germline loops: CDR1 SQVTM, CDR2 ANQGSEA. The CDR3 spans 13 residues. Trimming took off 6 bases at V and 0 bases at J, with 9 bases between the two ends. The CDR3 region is CSVDRSSYNEQFF. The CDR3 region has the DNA TGCAGCGTGGACAGAAGCTCCTACAATGAGCAGTTCTTC.

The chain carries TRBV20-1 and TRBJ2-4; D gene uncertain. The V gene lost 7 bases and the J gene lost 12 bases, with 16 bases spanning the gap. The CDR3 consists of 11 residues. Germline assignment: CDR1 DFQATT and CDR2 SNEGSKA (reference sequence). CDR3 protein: CSVPRGPGQYF. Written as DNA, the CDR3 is TGCAGTGTCCCCCGTGGGCCTGGTCAGTACTTC.

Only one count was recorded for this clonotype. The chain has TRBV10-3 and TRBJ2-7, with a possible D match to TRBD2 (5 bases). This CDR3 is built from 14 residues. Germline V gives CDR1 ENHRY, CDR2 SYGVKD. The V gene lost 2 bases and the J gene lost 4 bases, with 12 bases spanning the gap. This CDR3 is CAISEPSGVYEQYF. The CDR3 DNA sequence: TGTGCCATCAGTGAGCCCAGCGGAGTGTACGAGCAGTACTTC.